This T cell receptor (beta chain) was sequenced in a study of T cells in narcolepsy. Overall study results and limits: Autoreactive clonotypes reportedly recurred in blood of same and different patients, not controls.

This clone has only one observation. The target antigen is unknown. Using immunoSEQ multiplex PCR, the repertoire was profiled, and TCRdb retains in-frame clones only, with some absent. The sample lists about 25,000 clones, about four fifths occurring once. Trimming left V 0 bases short and J 4 bases short, with 21 bases between. This CDR3 has 18 amino acids. The sequenced material came from CD45RA- memory CD4+ T cells from PBMCs. The receptor's source is a human donor with narcolepsy. V usage is TRBV23-1 and J usage is TRBJ1-2, with a possible D match to TRBD1 (6 bases). TRBV23-1 is an ORF; its function is uncertain. The CDR3 bases are TGCGCCAGCAGTCAATCCTGCGGACAGAACGATTCGTTCTATGGCTACACCTTC. This sequence encodes CASSQSCGQNDSFYGYTF.